This T cell receptor beta chain was captured by sequencing in a study of blood T cell repertoires in COVID-19. Original handling: Amplifying reference gene primers gave estimates of nucleated cell counts. The protocol was immunoSEQ multiplex PCR, while the TCRdb copy is restricted to in-frame clones and leaves out a portion. V, J and clone size were drawn from that table, and D and trimming were deduced from the DNA. The data contain about 180,000 clones, approximately 87% of them seen just once; the ten biggest clones take up over 15%. CDR1 and CDR2 (germline): LGHDT, YNNKEL (reference sequence). This CDR3 spans 19 amino acids. The V and J ends lost 3 bases and 7 bases respectively, with 27 bases between them.

The receptor was derived from a person aged 65 to 85 with COVID-19, enrolled during active disease. The sample comprised peripheral blood. J is TRBJ2-2 and V is TRBV3-1 (or the pseudogene TRBV3-2), with TRBD2 as a possible D gene (6 bases). The CDR3 protein is CASSHLLPGLTTSGGELFF. The CDR3 DNA is TGTGCCAGCAGCCATCTCTTACCGGGACTCACGACGAGCGGCGGGGAGCTGTTTTTT.